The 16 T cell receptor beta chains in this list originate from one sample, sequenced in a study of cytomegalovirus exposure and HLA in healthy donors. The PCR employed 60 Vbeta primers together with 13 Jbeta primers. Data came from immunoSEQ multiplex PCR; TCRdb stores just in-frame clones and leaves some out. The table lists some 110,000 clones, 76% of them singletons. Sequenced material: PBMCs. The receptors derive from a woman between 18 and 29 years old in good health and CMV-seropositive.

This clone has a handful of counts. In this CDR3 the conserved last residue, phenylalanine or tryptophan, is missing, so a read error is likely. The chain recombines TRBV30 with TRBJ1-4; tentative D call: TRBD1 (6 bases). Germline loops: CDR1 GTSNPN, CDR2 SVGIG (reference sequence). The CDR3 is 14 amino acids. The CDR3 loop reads CASSVLQGREKLFV. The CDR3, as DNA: TGTGCCTCGAGTGTACTACAGGGTCGGGAAAAACTGTTTGTT.

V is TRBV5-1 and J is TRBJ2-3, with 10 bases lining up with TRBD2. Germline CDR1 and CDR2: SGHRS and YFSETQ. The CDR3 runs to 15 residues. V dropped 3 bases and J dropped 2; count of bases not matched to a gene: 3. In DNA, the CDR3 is TGCGCCAGCAGCTCGGGACTAGCGATCACAGATACGCAGTATTTT. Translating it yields CASSSGLAITDTQYF.

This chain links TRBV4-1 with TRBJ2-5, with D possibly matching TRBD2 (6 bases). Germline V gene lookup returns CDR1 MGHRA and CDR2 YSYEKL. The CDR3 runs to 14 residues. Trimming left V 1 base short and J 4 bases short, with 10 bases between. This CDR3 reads CASSQVPGGETQYF. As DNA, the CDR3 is TGCGCCAGCAGCCAAGTCCCCGGGGGAGAGACCCAGTACTTC.

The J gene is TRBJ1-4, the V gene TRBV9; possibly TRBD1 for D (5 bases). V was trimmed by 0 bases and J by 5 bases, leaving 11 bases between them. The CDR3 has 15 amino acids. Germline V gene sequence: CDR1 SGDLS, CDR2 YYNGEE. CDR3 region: CASSVDSGYNEKLFF. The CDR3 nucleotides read TGTGCCAGCAGCGTAGACTCAGGGTACAATGAAAAACTGTTTTTT.

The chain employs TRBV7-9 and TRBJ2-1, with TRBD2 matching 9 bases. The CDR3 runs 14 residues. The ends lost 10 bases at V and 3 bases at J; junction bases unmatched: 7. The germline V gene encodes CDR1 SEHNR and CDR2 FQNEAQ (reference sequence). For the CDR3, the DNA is TGTGCCACCCAGGGGCGGGAGGGCTACAATGAGCAGTTCTTC. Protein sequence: CATQGREGYNEQFF.

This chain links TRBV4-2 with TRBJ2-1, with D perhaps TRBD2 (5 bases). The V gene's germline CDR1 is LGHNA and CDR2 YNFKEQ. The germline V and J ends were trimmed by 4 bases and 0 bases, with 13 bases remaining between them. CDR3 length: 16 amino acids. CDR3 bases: TGTGCCAGCAGCCCACCAGCGGATAGCTCCTACAATGAGCAGTTCTTC. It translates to CASSPPADSSYNEQFF.

CDR3 nucleotide sequence: TGTGCCTGGAGCAGACAGGGTCTTCCTTTTGTCTATGGCTACACCTTC. Amino acid sequence: CAWSRQGLPFVYGYTF. The rearrangement joins TRBV30 to TRBJ1-2; 7 nucleotides agree with TRBD1. Trimming took 3 bases from V and 4 from J; bases not matched to a gene: 14. The CDR3 has 16 amino acids. The germline CDR1 and CDR2 sequences are GTSNPN and SVGIG (reference sequence).

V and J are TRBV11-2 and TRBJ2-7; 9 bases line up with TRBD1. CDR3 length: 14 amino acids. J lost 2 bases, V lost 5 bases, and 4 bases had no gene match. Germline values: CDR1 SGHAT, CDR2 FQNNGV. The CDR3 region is CASSPRTGAYEQYF. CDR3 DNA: TGTGCCAGCAGCCCGCGGACAGGGGCCTACGAGCAGTACTTC.

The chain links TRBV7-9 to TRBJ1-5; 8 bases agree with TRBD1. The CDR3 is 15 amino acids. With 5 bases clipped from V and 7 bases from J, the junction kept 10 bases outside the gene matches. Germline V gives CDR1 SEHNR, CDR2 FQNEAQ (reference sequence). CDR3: CASSEGQVKGQPQHF. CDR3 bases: TGTGCCAGCAGCGAGGGACAGGTCAAGGGACAGCCCCAGCATTTT.

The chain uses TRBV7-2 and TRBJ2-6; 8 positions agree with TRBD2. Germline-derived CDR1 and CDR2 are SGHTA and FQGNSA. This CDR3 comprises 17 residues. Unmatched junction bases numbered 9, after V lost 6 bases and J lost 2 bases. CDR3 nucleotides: TGTGCCAGCAGTGCAGGGACTAGAAGAACTGGGGCCAACGTCCTGACTTTC. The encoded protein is CASSAGTRRTGANVLTF.

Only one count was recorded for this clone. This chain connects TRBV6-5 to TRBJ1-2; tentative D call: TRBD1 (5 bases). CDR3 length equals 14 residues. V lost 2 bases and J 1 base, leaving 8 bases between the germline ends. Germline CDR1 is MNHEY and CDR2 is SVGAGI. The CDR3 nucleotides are TGTGCCAGCAGTTACAGGCAGGGTAACTATGGCTACACCTTC. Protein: CASSYRQGNYGYTF.

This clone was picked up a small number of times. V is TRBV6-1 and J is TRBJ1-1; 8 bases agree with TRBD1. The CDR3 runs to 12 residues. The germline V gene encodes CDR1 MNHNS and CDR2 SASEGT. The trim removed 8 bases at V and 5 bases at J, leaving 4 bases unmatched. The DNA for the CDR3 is TGTGCCAGCGGCAGGGGGCCTACTGAAGCTTTCTTT. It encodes CASGRGPTEAFF.

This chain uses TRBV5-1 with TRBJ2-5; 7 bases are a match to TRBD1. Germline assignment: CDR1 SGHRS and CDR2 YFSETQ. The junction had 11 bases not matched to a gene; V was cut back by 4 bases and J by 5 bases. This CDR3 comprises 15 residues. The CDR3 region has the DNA TGCGCCAGCAGCCGCACTACAGGGGTATTCGAGACCCAGTACTTC. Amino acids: CASSRTTGVFETQYF.

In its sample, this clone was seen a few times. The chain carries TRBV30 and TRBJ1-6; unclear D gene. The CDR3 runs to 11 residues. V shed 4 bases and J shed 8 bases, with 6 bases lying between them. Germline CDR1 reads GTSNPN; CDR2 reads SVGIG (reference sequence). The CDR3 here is CAWKLDSPLHF. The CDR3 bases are TGTGCCTGGAAACTAGATTCACCCCTCCACTTT.

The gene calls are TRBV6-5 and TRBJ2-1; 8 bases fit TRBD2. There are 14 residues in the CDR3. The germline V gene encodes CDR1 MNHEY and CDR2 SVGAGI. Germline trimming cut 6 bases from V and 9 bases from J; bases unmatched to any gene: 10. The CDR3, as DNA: TGTGCCAGCAGGCAACCGGGACTAGGCATTGAGCAGTTCTTC. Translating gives CASRQPGLGIEQFF.

The CDR3 coding sequence is TGTGCCAGCAGCCATGAGGACAGGGGGCCAACCACCATATATTTT. This codes for CASSHEDRGPTTIYF. The V gene is TRBV4-2, the J gene TRBJ1-3, with 11 bases aligning to TRBD1. The CDR3 totals 15 residues. The junction had 7 bases not matched to a gene; V was cut back by 3 bases and J by 9 bases. The germline V gene has CDR1 LGHNA and CDR2 YNFKEQ.